What follows is one T cell receptor beta chain and its context. The sample is drawn from a study of CD8 T cells in Susac syndrome. With random hexamers, reverse transcription was performed on about 0.5 to 1 ug of RNA. Each CDR3 protein gets one entry after TCRdb re-called the immunoSEQ multiplex PCR reads with MiXCR. This sample carries around 170,000 distinct CDR3 sequences, around 93% of them seen once, and the ten largest clones take 0.15% to 0.2%. The V and J ends lost 3 bases and 2 bases respectively, with 11 bases between them. The CDR3 spans 16 residues. The germline V gene has CDR1 MNHNS and CDR2 SASEGT.

This chain uses TRBV6-1 with TRBJ1-6; the D is unclear. Material for sequencing was CD8+ T cells from PBMCs. This clonotype was sampled from a human donor with Susac syndrome. The CDR3 region is CASSEDASAYNSPLHF. The CDR3 coding sequence is TGTGCCAGCAGTGAGGACGCCTCGGCCTATAATTCACCCCTCCACTTT.